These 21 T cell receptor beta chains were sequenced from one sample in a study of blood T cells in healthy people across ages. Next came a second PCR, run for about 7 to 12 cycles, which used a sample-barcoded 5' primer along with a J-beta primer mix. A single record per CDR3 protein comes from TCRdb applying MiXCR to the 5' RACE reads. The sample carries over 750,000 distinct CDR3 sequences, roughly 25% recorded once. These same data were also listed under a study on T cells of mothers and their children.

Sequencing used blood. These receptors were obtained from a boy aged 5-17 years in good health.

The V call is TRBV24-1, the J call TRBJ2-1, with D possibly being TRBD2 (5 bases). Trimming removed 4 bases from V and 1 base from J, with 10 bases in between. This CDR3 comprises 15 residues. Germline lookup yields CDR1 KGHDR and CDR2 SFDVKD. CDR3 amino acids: CATSDIGVSYNEQFF. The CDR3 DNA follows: TGTGCCACCAGTGACATCGGGGTGTCCTACAATGAGCAGTTCTTC.

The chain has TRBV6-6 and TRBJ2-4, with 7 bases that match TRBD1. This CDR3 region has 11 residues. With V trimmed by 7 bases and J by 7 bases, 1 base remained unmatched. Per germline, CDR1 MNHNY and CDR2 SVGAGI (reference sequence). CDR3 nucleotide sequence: TGTGCCAGCATACAGGGGAACATTCAGTACTTC. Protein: CASIQGNIQYF.

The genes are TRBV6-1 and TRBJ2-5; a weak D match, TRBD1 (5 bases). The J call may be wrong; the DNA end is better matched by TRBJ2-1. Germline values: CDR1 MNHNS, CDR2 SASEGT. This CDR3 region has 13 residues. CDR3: CASSETLRGEQFF. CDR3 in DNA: TGTGCCAGCAGTGAAACTCTTAGGGGTGAGCAGTTCTTC.

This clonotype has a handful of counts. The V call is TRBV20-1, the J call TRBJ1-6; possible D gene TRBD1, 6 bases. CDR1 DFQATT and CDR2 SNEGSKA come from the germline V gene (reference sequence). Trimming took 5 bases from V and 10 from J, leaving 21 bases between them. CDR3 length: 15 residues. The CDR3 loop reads CSAPEWPGDESPLHF. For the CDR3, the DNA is TGCAGTGCTCCCGAGTGGCCAGGGGACGAGTCACCCCTCCACTTT.

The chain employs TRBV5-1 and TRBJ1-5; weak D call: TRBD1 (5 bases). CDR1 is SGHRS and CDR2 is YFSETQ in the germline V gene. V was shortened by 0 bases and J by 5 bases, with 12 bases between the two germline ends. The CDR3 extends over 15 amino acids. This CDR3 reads CASSLGTPEDQPQHF. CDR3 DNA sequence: TGCGCCAGCAGCTTGGGGACACCAGAAGATCAGCCCCAGCATTTT.

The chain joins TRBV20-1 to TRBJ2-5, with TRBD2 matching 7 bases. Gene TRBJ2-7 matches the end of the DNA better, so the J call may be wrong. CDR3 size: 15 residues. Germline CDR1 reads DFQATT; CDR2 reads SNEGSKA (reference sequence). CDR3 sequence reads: CSARVWREFAYEQYF. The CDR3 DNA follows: TGCAGTGCTAGAGTATGGCGGGAGTTCGCCTACGAGCAGTACTTC.

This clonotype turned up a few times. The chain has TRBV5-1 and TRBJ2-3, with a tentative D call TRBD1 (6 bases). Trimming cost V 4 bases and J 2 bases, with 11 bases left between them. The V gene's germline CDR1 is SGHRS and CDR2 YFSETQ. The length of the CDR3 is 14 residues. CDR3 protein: CASSVTGTTDTQYF. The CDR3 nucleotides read TGCGCCAGCAGCGTAACAGGGACCACAGATACGCAGTATTTT. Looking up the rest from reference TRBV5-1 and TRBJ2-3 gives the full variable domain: KAGVTQTPRYLIKTRGQQVTLSCSPISGHRSVSWYQQTPGQGLQFLFEYFSETQRNKGNFPGRFSGRQFSNSRSEMNVSTLELGDSALYLCASSVTGTTDTQYFGPGTRLTVL.

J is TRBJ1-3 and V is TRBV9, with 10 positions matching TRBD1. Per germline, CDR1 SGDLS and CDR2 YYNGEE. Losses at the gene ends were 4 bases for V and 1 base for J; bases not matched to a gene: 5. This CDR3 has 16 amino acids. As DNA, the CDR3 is TGTGCCAGCAGCCCGCGACAGGGGGCTTCTGGAAACACCATATATTTT. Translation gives CASSPRQGASGNTIYF.

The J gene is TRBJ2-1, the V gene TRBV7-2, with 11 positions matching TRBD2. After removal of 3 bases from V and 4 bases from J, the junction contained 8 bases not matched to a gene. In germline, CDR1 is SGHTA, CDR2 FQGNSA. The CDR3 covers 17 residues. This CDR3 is CASSFVGTSGKYNEQFF. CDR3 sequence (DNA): TGTGCCAGCAGCTTCGTAGGGACTAGCGGAAAGTACAATGAGCAGTTCTTC.

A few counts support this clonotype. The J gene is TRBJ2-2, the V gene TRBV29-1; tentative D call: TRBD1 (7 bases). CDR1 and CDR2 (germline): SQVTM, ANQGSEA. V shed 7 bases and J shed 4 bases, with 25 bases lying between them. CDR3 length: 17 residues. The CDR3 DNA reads TGCAGCGCCGTAGCTACGGCGGGACAGATATCCACCGGGGAGCTGTTTTTT. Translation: CSAVATAGQISTGELFF.

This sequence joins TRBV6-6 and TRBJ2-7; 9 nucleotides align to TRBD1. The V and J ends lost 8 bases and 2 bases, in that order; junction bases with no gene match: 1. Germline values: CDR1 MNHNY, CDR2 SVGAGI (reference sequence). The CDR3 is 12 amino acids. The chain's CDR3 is CASGQGPYEQYF. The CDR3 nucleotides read TGTGCCAGCGGACAGGGGCCCTACGAGCAGTACTTC.

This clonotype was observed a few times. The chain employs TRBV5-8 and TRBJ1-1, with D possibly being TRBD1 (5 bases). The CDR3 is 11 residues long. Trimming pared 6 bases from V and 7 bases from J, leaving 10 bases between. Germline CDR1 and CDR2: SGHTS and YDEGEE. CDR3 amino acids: CASTEDIEAFF. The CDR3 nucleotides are TGTGCCAGCACCGAGGACATTGAAGCTTTCTTT.

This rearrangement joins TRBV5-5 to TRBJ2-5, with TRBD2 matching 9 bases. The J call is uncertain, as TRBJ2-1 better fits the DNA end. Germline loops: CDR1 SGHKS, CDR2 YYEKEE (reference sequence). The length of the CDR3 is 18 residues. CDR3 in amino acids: CASSPQGASGRTGNEQFF. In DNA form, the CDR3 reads TGTGCCAGCAGCCCACAAGGGGCCAGCGGGAGGACGGGTAATGAGCAGTTCTTC.

The CDR3 here is CASSVTSGGPPYNEQFF. The CDR3 DNA sequence: TGTGCCAGCAGCGTTACTAGCGGGGGGCCCCCGTACAATGAGCAGTTCTTC. The rearrangement joins TRBV7-2 to TRBJ2-1; 12 positions match TRBD2. This CDR3 is built from 17 residues. With V trimmed by 5 bases and J by 4 bases, 9 bases remained unmatched. Germline V lookup: CDR1 SGHTA, CDR2 FQGNSA.

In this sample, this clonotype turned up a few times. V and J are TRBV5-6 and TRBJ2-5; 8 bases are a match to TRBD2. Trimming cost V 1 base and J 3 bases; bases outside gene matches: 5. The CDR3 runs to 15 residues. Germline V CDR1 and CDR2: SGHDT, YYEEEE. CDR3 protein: CASSLTFSGEETQYF. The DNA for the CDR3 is TGTGCCAGCAGCTTGACCTTTAGCGGGGAAGAGACCCAGTACTTC.

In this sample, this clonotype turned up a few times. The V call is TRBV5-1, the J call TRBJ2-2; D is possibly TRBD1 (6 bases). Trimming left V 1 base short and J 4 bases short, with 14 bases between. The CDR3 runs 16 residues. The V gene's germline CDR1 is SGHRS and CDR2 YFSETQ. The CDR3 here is CASSLKQGLSTGELFF. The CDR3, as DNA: TGCGCCAGCAGCTTGAAACAGGGATTGTCCACCGGGGAGCTGTTTTTT.

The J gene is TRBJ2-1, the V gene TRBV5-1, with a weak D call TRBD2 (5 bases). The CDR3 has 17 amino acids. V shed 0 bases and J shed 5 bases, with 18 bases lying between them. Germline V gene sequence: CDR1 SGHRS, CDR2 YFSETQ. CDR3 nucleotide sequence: TGCGCCAGCAGCTTGGTCGGTGGCTGGGAGATGAACAATGAGCAGTTCTTC. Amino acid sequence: CASSLVGGWEMNNEQFF.

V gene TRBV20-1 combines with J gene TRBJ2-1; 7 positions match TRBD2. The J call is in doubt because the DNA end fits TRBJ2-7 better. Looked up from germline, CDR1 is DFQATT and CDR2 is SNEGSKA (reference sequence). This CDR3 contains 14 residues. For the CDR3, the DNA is TGCAGTGCTAGAGATCAAAGCGGGGCTTACGAGCAGTACTTC. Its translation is CSARDQSGAYEQYF.

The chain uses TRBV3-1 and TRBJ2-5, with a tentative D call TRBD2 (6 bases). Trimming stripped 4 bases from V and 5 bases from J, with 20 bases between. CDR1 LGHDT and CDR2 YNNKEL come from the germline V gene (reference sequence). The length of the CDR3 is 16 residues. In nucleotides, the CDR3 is TGTGCCAGCAGCCTGCTGGTTGCGGGACTCGGCGAGACCCAGTACTTC. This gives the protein CASSLLVAGLGETQYF.

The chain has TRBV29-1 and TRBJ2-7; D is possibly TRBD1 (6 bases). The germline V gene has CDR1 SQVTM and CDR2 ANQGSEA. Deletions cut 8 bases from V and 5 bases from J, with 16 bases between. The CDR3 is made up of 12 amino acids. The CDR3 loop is CSYGQGFHEQYF. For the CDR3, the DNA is TGCAGCTATGGGCAGGGGTTCCACGAGCAGTACTTC.

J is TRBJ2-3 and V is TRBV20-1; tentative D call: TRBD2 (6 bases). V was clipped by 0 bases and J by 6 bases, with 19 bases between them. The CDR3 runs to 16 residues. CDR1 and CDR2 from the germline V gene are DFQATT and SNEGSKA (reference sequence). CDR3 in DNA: TGCAGTGCTAGAGATTTATACGGGACTCCTGCGGATACGCAGTATTTT. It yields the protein CSARDLYGTPADTQYF.